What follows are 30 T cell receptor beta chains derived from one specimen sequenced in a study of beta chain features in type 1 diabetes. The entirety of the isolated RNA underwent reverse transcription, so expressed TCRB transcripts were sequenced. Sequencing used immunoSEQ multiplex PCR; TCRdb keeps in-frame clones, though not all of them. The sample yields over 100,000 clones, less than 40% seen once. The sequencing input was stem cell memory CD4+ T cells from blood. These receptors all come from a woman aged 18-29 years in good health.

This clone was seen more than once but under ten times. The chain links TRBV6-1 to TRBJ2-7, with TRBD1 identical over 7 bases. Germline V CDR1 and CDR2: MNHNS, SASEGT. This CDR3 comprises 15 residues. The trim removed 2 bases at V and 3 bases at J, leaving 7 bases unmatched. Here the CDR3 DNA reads TGTGCCAGCAGTGAACGCCCAGACAGGGACTACGAGCAGTACTTC. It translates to CASSERPDRDYEQYF.

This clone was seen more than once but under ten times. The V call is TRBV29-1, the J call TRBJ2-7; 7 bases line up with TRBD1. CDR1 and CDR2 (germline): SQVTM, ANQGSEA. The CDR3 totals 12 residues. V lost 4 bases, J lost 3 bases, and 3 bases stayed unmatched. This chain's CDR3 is CSVGGTVYEQYF. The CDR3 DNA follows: TGCAGCGTTGGAGGGACAGTCTACGAGCAGTACTTC.

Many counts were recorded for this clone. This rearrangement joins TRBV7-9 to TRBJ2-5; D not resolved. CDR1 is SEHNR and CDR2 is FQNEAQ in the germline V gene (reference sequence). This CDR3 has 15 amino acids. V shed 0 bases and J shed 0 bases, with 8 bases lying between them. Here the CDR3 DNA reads TGTGCCAGCAGCTTAGCTTTGGAGTACCAAGAGACCCAGTACTTC. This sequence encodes CASSLALEYQETQYF.

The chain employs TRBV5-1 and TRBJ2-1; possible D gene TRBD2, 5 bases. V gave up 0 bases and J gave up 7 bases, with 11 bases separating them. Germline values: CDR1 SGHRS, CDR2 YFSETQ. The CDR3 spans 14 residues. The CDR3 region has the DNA TGCGCCAGCAGCTTGGCCGGGGTGCGGAATGAGCAGTTCTTC. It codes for CASSLAGVRNEQFF.

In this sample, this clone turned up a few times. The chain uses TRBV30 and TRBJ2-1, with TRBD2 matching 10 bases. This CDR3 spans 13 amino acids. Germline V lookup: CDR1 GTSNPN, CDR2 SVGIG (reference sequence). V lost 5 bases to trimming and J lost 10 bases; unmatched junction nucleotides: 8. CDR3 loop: CAWVSGLAREQFF. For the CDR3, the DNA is TGTGCCTGGGTATCGGGACTAGCGAGAGAGCAGTTCTTC.

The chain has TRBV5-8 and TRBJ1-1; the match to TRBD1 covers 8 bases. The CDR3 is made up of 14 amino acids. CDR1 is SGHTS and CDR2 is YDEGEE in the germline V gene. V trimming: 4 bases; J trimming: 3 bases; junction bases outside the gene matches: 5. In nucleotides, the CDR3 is TGTGCCAGCAGCGGACAGGGAAGGGACACTGAAGCTTTCTTT. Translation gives CASSGQGRDTEAFF.

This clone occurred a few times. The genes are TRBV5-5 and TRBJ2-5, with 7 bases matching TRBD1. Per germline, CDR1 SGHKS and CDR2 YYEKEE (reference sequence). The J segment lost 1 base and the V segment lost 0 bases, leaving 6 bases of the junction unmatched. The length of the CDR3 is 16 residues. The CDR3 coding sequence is TGTGCCAGCAGCTTGGCCGGGACAGCTCTCCAAGAGACCCAGTACTTC. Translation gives CASSLAGTALQETQYF.

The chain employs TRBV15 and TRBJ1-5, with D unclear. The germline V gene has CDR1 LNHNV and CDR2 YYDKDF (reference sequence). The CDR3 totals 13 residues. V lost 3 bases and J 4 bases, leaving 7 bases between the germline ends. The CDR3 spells CATSRRANQPQHF. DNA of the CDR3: TGTGCCACCAGCAGGAGGGCTAATCAGCCCCAGCATTTT.

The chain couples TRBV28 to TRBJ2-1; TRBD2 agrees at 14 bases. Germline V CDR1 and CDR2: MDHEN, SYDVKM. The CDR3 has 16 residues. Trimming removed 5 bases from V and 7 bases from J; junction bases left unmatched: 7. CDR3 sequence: CASSPRTSGRRNEQFF. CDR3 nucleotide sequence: TGTGCCAGCAGTCCTCGGACTAGCGGGAGGAGGAATGAGCAGTTCTTC.

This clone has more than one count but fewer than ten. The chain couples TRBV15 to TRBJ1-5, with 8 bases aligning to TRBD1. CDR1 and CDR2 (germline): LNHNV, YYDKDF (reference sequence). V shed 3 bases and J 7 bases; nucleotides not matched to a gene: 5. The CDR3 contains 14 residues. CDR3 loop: CATSRGQDRQPQHF. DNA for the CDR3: TGTGCCACCAGCAGGGGACAGGATAGACAGCCCCAGCATTTT.

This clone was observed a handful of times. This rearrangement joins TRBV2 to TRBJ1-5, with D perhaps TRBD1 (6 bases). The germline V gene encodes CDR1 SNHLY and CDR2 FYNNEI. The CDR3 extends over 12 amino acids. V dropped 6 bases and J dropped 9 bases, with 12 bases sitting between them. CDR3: CASRLQGGPQHF. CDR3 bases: TGTGCCAGCAGATTACAGGGTGGGCCCCAGCATTTT.

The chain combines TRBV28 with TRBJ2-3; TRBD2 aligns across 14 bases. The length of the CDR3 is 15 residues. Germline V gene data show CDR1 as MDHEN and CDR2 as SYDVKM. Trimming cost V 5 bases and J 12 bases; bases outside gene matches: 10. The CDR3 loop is CASSTGTSGSTYQYF. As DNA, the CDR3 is TGTGCCAGCAGTACCGGGACTAGCGGGAGTACGTACCAGTATTTT.

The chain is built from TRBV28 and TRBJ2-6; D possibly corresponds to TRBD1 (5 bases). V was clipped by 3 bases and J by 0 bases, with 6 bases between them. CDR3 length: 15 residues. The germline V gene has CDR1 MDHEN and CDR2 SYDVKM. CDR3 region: CASSLGHSGANVLTF. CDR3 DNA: TGTGCCAGCAGTTTGGGGCACTCTGGGGCCAACGTCCTGACTTTC.

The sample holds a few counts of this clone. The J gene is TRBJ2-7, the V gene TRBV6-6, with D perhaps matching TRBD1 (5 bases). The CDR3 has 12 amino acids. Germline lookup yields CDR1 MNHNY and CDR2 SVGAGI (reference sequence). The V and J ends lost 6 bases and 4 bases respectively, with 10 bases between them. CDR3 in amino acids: CASSSQGYEQYF. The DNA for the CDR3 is TGTGCCAGCAGCTCCCAGGGATACGAGCAGTACTTC.

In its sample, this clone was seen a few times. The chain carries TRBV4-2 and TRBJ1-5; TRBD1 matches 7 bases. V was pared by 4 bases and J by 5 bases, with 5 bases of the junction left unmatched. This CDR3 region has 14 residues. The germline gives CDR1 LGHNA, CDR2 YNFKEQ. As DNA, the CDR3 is TGTGCCAGCAGCCGGACAGGAGACGATCAGCCCCAGCATTTT. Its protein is CASSRTGDDQPQHF.

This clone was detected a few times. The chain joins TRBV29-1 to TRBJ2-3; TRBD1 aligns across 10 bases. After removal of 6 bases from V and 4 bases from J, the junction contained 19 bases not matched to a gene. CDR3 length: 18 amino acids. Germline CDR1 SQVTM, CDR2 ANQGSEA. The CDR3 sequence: CSVEQPGQGSRVADTQYF. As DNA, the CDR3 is TGCAGCGTCGAACAGCCGGGACAGGGGAGTAGGGTTGCAGATACGCAGTATTTT.

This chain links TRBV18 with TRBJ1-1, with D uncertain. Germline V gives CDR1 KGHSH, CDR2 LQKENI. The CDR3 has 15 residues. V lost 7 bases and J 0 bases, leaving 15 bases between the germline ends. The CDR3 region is CASFPPRFLNTEAFF. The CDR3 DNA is TGTGCCAGCTTCCCGCCCCGGTTTCTGAACACTGAAGCTTTCTTT.

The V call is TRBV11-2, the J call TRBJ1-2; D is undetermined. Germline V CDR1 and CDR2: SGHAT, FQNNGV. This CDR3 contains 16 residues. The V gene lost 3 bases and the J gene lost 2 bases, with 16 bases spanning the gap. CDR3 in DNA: TGTGCCAGCAGCTTCCCGAGGGTTTTGGTCAACTATGGCTACACCTTC. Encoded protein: CASSFPRVLVNYGYTF.

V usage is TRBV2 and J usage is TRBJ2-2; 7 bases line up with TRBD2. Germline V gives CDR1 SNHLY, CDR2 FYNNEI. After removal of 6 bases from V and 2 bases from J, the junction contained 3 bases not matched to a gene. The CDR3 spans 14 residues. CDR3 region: CASSPGLNTGELFF. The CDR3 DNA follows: TGTGCCAGCAGCCCGGGACTAAACACCGGGGAGCTGTTTTTT.

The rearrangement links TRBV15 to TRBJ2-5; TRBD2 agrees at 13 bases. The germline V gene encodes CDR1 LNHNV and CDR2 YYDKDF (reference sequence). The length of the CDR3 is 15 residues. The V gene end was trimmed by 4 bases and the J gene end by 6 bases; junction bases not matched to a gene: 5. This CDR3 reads CATSNGLAGVQTQYF. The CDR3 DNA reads TGTGCCACCAGCAACGGACTAGCGGGAGTTCAGACCCAGTACTTC.

CDR3 in amino acids: CASTPGSGYNEQFF. The CDR3 DNA follows: TGTGCCAGCACCCCGGGTAGCGGATACAATGAGCAGTTCTTC. This sequence joins TRBV27 and TRBJ2-1, with D maybe TRBD2 (6 bases). Germline V lookup: CDR1 MNHEY, CDR2 SMNVEV (reference sequence). CDR3 size: 14 residues. V shed 7 bases and J shed 4 bases, with 14 bases lying between them.

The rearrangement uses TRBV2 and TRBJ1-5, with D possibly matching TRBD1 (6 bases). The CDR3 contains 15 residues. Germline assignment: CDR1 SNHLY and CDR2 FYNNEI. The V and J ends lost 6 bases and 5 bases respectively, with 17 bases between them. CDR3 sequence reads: CASRSRDTSDQPQHF. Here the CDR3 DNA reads TGTGCCAGCAGGAGTCGGGACACGAGCGATCAGCCCCAGCATTTT.

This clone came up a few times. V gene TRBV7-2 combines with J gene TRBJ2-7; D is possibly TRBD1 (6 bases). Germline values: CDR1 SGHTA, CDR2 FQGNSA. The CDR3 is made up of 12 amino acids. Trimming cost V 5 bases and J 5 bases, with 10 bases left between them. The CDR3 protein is CASSRQVNEQYF. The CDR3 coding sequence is TGTGCCAGCAGCCGACAGGTTAACGAGCAGTACTTC.

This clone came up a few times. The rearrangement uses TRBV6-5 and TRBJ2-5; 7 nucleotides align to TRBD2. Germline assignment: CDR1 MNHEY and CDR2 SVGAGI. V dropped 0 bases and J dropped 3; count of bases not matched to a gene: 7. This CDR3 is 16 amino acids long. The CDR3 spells CASSYSETSWKETQYF. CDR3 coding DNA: TGTGCCAGCAGTTACTCGGAGACTAGCTGGAAAGAGACCCAGTACTTC.

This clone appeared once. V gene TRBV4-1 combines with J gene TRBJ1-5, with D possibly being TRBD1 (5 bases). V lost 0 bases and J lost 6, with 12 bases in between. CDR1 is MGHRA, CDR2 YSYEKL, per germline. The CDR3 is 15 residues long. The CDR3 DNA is TGCGCCAGCAGCCAAGAGGGGCAGCGTCTTCAGCCCCAGCATTTT. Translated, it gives CASSQEGQRLQPQHF.

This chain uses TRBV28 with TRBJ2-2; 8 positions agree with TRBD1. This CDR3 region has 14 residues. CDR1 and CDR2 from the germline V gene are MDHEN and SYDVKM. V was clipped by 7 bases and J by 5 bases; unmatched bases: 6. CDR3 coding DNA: TGTGCCAGCATCCGGACAGGGAGAACCGGGGAGCTGTTTTTT. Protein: CASIRTGRTGELFF.

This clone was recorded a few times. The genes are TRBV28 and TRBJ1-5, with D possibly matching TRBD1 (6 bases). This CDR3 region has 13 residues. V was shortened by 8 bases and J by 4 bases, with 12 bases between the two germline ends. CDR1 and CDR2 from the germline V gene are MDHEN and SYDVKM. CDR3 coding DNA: TGTGCCAGCCTACAGGGTACTAATCAGCCCCAGCATTTT. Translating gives CASLQGTNQPQHF.

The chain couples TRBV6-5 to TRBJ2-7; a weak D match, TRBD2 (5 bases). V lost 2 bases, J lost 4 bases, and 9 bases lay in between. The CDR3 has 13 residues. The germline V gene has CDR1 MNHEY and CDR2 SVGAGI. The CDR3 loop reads CASSYRDGYEQYF. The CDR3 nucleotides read TGTGCCAGCAGTTACCGGGATGGGTACGAGCAGTACTTC.

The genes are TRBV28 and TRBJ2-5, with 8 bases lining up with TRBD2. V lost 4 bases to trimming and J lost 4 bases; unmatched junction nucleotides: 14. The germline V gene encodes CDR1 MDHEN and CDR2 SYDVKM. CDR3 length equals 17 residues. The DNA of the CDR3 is TGTGCCAGCAGTTCTCGATACTTCGGACTAGCCGGAGAGACCCAGTACTTC. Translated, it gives CASSSRYFGLAGETQYF.

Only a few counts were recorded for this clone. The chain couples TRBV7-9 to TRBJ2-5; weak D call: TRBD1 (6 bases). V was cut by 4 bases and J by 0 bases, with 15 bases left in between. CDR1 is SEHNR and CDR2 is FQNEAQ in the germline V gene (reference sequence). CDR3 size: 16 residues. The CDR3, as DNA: TGTGCCAGCAGCTCGCAGATCCGGGACAACCAAGAGACCCAGTACTTC. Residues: CASSSQIRDNQETQYF.